The 10 T cell receptor beta chains below all came from one sample that was sequenced in a study of blood T cell repertoires in COVID-19. The assay was immunoSEQ multiplex PCR, and TCRdb's table has in-frame clones only and misses some. This sample has under 150,000 clones, with about four fifths found just once. Specimen: peripheral blood. The source of these receptors is a man in his fifties or sixties with acute or convalescent COVID-19.

This clone was counted a single time. The V call is TRBV9, the J call TRBJ1-1; weak D call: TRBD1 (5 bases). In germline, CDR1 is SGDLS, CDR2 YYNGEE. The V and J ends lost 1 base and 0 bases respectively, with 10 bases between them. This CDR3 has 15 residues. The CDR3: CASSVSPQVNTEAFF. DNA of the CDR3: TGTGCCAGCAGCGTATCCCCACAGGTGAACACTGAAGCTTTCTTT.

The chain carries TRBV5-1 and TRBJ2-5; 9 positions match TRBD1. Unmatched junction bases numbered 4, after V lost 2 bases and J lost 5 bases. The CDR3 extends over 14 amino acids. Looked up from germline, CDR1 is SGHRS and CDR2 is YFSETQ. CDR3 in DNA: TGCGCCAGCAGCTTAGGACAGGGGTGGGAGACCCAGTACTTC. This codes for CASSLGQGWETQYF.

This chain connects TRBV5-1 to TRBJ2-7; 13 bases fit TRBD2. Germline V lookup: CDR1 SGHRS, CDR2 YFSETQ. This CDR3 has 16 amino acids. The junction had 2 bases not matched to a gene; V was cut back by 0 bases and J by 2 bases. CDR3 in amino acids: CASSLGGTSGTYEQYF. The CDR3 nucleotides read TGCGCCAGCAGCTTGGGGGGGACTAGCGGGACCTACGAGCAGTACTTC.

This chain uses TRBV5-1 with TRBJ2-7, with 11 positions matching TRBD1. The length of the CDR3 is 16 residues. The germline V gene has CDR1 SGHRS and CDR2 YFSETQ. V dropped 4 bases and J dropped 6; count of bases not matched to a gene: 12. The CDR3 DNA is TGCGCCAGCAGCCCCGGCCTTCGGACAGGGGGCTTCGAGCAGTACTTC. Translation: CASSPGLRTGGFEQYF.

The rearrangement joins TRBV18 to TRBJ2-5, with 15 nucleotides matching TRBD2. The CDR3 runs to 17 residues. CDR1 and CDR2 from the germline V gene are KGHSH and LQKENI. The trim removed 3 bases at V and 10 bases at J, leaving 12 bases unmatched. This CDR3 is CASSPNQGLAGGSDQYF. CDR3 bases: TGTGCCAGCTCACCGAACCAGGGACTAGCGGGAGGTTCGGACCAGTACTTC.

V usage is TRBV5-1 and J usage is TRBJ2-2; possible D gene TRBD2, 7 bases. CDR3 length: 15 residues. Germline V gene lookup returns CDR1 SGHRS and CDR2 YFSETQ. V lost 4 bases and J 4 bases, leaving 14 bases between the germline ends. The CDR3 is CASSPGGPVTGELFF. CDR3 DNA: TGCGCCAGCAGCCCCGGGGGGCCGGTCACCGGGGAGCTGTTTTTT.

The chain has TRBV5-6 and TRBJ1-2; no firm D call. The germline CDR1 and CDR2 sequences are SGHDT and YYEEEE. Trimming shortened V by 1 base and J by 8 bases, and 12 bases separated the two germline ends. CDR3 length: 13 residues. In nucleotides, the CDR3 is TGTGCCAGCAGCTTGTTTCGTGCCGAGGGCTACACCTTC. This codes for CASSLFRAEGYTF.

The J gene is TRBJ2-7, the V gene TRBV5-1; 7 bases match TRBD2. Germline V gene lookup returns CDR1 SGHRS and CDR2 YFSETQ. CDR3 length equals 14 residues. V was clipped by 0 bases and J by 7 bases; unmatched bases: 7. The CDR3 DNA sequence: TGCGCCAGCAGCTTGGGGCTAGCGGAGGGGGAGCAGTACTTC. It translates to CASSLGLAEGEQYF.

The V call is TRBV12-3 or TRBV12-4, the J call TRBJ1-3; the match to TRBD1 covers 7 bases. Trimming removed 4 bases from V and 6 bases from J; junction bases left unmatched: 3. The CDR3 totals 13 residues. CDR3 DNA sequence: TGTGCCAGCAGTTACCAGGGGGTAAACACCATATATTTT. Protein product: CASSYQGVNTIYF.

The table lists this clone with a few counts. Here the CDR3 reads CASSRDDRGPGYTF. The CDR3 region has the DNA TGTGCCAGCAGCCGAGACGACAGGGGTCCTGGCTACACCTTC. This rearrangement joins TRBV7-9 to TRBJ1-2, with TRBD1 identical over 8 bases. J gave up 7 bases and V 5 bases, and 9 bases lay outside the gene matches. This CDR3 region has 14 residues. Per germline, CDR1 SEHNR and CDR2 FQNEAQ (reference sequence).